This T cell receptor (beta chain) was profiled in a study of identical twins. V was trimmed by 6 bases and J by 0 bases, leaving 11 bases between them. Germline CDR1 is MNHNS and CDR2 is SASEGT. CDR3 size: 15 residues. TCRdb reprocessed the 5' RACE reads with MiXCR, giving one entry per CDR3 protein. Of 520,000 or so distinct CDR3 sequences in the sample, 22% were seen once. This clonotype was detected only a few times. A further study also used this sample, focusing on T cells expressing NK-cell markers.

This rearrangement joins TRBV6-1 to TRBJ1-4; unclear D gene. The origin of this receptor is a woman under 30 in good health. The sample consisted of CD4+ T cells sorted from blood. CDR3: CASSRRRPTNEKLFF. The CDR3 DNA sequence: TGTGCCAGCAGCCGGCGGCGTCCAACTAATGAAAAACTGTTTTTT.